The 32 T cell receptor beta chains below come from one sample, sequenced in a study of blood T cell repertoires in COVID-19. Method: immunoSEQ multiplex PCR; TCRdb's copy keeps in-frame clones and lacks some. The data contain 380,000 or so clones, approximately 88% of them singletons. The sequenced sample was peripheral blood. The receptors stem from a man aged 40-55 years with acute or convalescent COVID-19.

This chain links TRBV18 with TRBJ2-1; TRBD2 matches at 8 bases. The CDR3 length is 15 residues. CDR1 and CDR2 from the germline V gene are KGHSH and LQKENI. After removal of 0 bases from V and 3 bases from J, the junction contained 1 base not matched to a gene. Here the CDR3 reads CASSPPSGNYNEQFF. The CDR3 DNA follows: TGTGCCAGCTCACCACCTAGCGGGAACTACAATGAGCAGTTCTTC. The whole variable domain, remainder taken from reference TRBV18 and TRBJ2-1, is NAGVMQNPRHLVRRRGQEARLRCSPMKGHSHVYWYRQLPEEGLKFMVYLQKENIIDESGMPKERFSAEFPKEGPSILRIQQVVRGDSAAYFCASSPPSGNYNEQFFGPGTRLTVL.

The rearrangement uses TRBV24-1 and TRBJ2-2; perhaps TRBD1 as D (5 bases). V was pared by 2 bases and J by 5 bases, with 5 bases between. There are 13 residues in the CDR3. Germline V gene data show CDR1 as KGHDR and CDR2 as SFDVKD. CDR3 nucleotides: TGTGCCACCAGTGATTACAGGACCGGGGAGCTGTTTTTT. This translates into CATSDYRTGELFF.

J is TRBJ2-1 and V is TRBV12-3 or TRBV12-4, with a tentative D call TRBD1 (6 bases). This CDR3 region has 12 residues. Trimming stripped 5 bases from V and 11 bases from J, with 13 bases between. In nucleotides, the CDR3 is TGTGCCAGCAGTCGACCGGGACACAAGCAGTTCTTC. This sequence encodes CASSRPGHKQFF.

The chain uses TRBV7-2 and TRBJ1-2; 10 nucleotides match TRBD1. The CDR3 loop spans 14 amino acids. V lost 4 bases to trimming and J lost 7 bases; unmatched junction nucleotides: 6. The germline V gene encodes CDR1 SGHTA and CDR2 FQGNSA. The CDR3 DNA reads TGTGCCAGCAGCTCAGGGACAGGGGAGAGTGGCTACACCTTC. It codes for CASSSGTGESGYTF.

The chain uses TRBV10-3 and TRBJ2-5; 11 bases map to TRBD2. V was clipped by 6 bases and J by 2 bases; unmatched bases: 2. The length of the CDR3 is 14 residues. Germline V lookup: CDR1 ENHRY, CDR2 SYGVKD. The CDR3, as DNA: TGTGCCATCAGCGGGACTAGCGGACAAGAGACCCAGTACTTC. This codes for CAISGTSGQETQYF.

The CDR3 DNA is TGTGCCAGCAGTCAGACAGGTTCTTCTCAGCCCCAGCATTTT. This translates into CASSQTGSSQPQHF. The chain employs TRBV6-5 and TRBJ1-5; D possibly corresponds to TRBD1 (6 bases). The CDR3 is made up of 14 amino acids. Deletions cut 5 bases from V and 6 bases from J, with 14 bases between. Germline CDR1 is MNHEY and CDR2 is SVGAGI.

The rearrangement links TRBV19 to TRBJ2-4; the match to TRBD2 covers 7 bases. V lost 4 bases to trimming and J lost 7 bases; unmatched junction nucleotides: 7. The CDR3 runs 14 residues. Per germline, CDR1 LNHDA and CDR2 SQIVND (reference sequence). CDR3 residues: CASSNRDYNNIQYF. CDR3 bases: TGTGCCAGTAGTAACCGGGACTATAATAACATTCAGTACTTC. Using reference TRBV19 and TRBJ2-4 for the parts outside the CDR3, the full variable domain is DGGITQSPKYLFRKEGQNVTLSCEQNLNHDAMYWYRQDPGQGLRLIYYSQIVNDFQKGDIAEGYSVSREKKESFPLTVTSAQKNPTAFYLCASSNRDYNNIQYFGAGTRLSVL.

This clone has only one observation. This sequence joins TRBV7-6 and TRBJ2-7, with 12 positions matching TRBD2. The CDR3 contains 16 residues. The germline V gene has CDR1 SGHVS and CDR2 FNYEAQ. V lost 4 bases, J lost 9 bases, and 13 bases stayed unmatched. The DNA of the CDR3 is TGTGCCAGCAGCTCTCACCCGAGGACTAGCGGGGTTGGGCAGTACTTC. Translating it yields CASSSHPRTSGVGQYF.

The gene calls are TRBV20-1 and TRBJ2-5; TRBD2 matches 9 bases. The V and J ends lost 3 bases and 5 bases, in that order; junction bases with no gene match: 7. Per the germline V gene, CDR1 is DFQATT and CDR2 is SNEGSKA (reference sequence). The CDR3 sequence is 14 residues long. This CDR3 reads CSASASGDLETQYF. CDR3 coding DNA: TGCAGTGCTAGTGCTAGCGGGGATCTGGAGACCCAGTACTTC.

This sequence joins TRBV6-1 and TRBJ1-2, with TRBD1 matching over 8 bases. With 1 base clipped from V and 6 bases from J, the junction kept 7 bases outside the gene matches. The germline CDR1 and CDR2 sequences are MNHNS and SASEGT. This CDR3 is built from 15 residues. CDR3 loop: CASSEGRQGSDGYTF. CDR3 bases: TGTGCCAGCAGTGAAGGGAGACAGGGGTCGGATGGCTACACCTTC.

The chain uses TRBV29-1 and TRBJ2-7; 7 nucleotides agree with TRBD1. The germline V gene has CDR1 SQVTM and CDR2 ANQGSEA. CDR3 length: 13 residues. The V segment lost 3 bases and the J segment 6 bases; nucleotides outside the gene matches: 8. Here the CDR3 DNA reads TGCAGCGTTGACGGGCAGGGGGTTGGCGAGCAGTACTTC. This sequence encodes CSVDGQGVGEQYF.

The chain carries TRBV5-6 and TRBJ1-6; D is unclear. Trimming took 0 bases from V and 10 from J, leaving 5 bases between them. Per the germline V gene, CDR1 is SGHDT and CDR2 is YYEEEE. CDR3 length equals 12 residues. The CDR3 bases are TGTGCCAGCAGCTTGGTACGGTCACCCCTCCACTTT. It codes for CASSLVRSPLHF. The entire variable domain, with the rest obtained from reference TRBV5-6 and TRBJ1-6, is as follows: DAGVTQSPTHLIKTRGQQVTLRCSPKSGHDTVSWYQQALGQGPQFIFQYYEEEERQRGNFPDRFSGHQFPNYSSELNVNALLLGDSALYLCASSLVRSPLHFGNGTRLTVT.

The chain couples TRBV5-1 to TRBJ2-3; TRBD1 matches 7 bases. CDR3 size: 14 residues. Germline V gives CDR1 SGHRS, CDR2 YFSETQ. V shed 0 bases and J 5 bases; nucleotides not matched to a gene: 3. CDR3 loop: CASSLEGGGDTQYF. The CDR3 bases are TGCGCCAGCAGCTTGGAAGGGGGCGGAGATACGCAGTATTTT. Full variable domain (missing parts from reference TRBV5-1 and TRBJ2-3): KAGVTQTPRYLIKTRGQQVTLSCSPISGHRSVSWYQQTPGQGLQFLFEYFSETQRNKGNFPGRFSGRQFSNSRSEMNVSTLELGDSALYLCASSLEGGGDTQYFGPGTRLTVL.

V usage is TRBV11-2 and J usage is TRBJ1-2, with a weak D call TRBD1 (5 bases). The CDR3 sequence is 14 residues long. Between the trimmed V and J ends, which lost 0 bases and 10 bases, there was a span of 15 bases. CDR1 is SGHAT, CDR2 FQNNGV, per germline. CDR3 in amino acids: CASSLDGTSVVYTF. The CDR3 nucleotides are TGTGCCAGCAGCTTAGATGGGACTAGCGTCGTCTACACCTTC.

The chain links TRBV3-1 (or the pseudogene TRBV3-2) to TRBJ1-1; possibly TRBD1 for D (5 bases). Germline CDR1 LGHDT, CDR2 YNNKEL (reference sequence). The CDR3 consists of 11 residues. The V gene lost 4 bases and the J gene lost 8 bases, with 8 bases spanning the gap. The CDR3 is CASSPRQEAFF. The DNA of the CDR3 is TGTGCCAGCAGCCCCCGACAGGAAGCTTTCTTT.

The V call is TRBV28, the J call TRBJ1-2; D unresolved. V lost 10 bases and J 6 bases, leaving 18 bases between the germline ends. The V gene's germline CDR1 is MDHEN and CDR2 SYDVKM. The CDR3 has 13 residues. CDR3 bases: TGTGCCACCAAAGATGCACATATGGATGGCTACACCTTC. Residues: CATKDAHMDGYTF.

J is TRBJ1-4 and V is TRBV3-1 (or the pseudogene TRBV3-2); D uncertain. CDR1 is LGHDT and CDR2 is YNNKEL in the germline V gene (reference sequence). Trimming stripped 0 bases from V and 4 bases from J, with 15 bases between. The CDR3 length is 17 residues. CDR3 loop: CASSQDVTGFGNEKLFF. The CDR3 DNA is TGTGCCAGCAGCCAAGATGTTACCGGGTTCGGTAATGAAAAACTGTTTTTT.

This clone has a single count. The rearrangement joins TRBV9 to TRBJ2-4; TRBD1 is a possible D gene (6 bases). The germline V gene encodes CDR1 SGDLS and CDR2 YYNGEE. The CDR3 runs to 17 residues. V lost 0 bases and J 3 bases, leaving 16 bases between the germline ends. The CDR3 region is CASSVVAGERNKNIQYF. The CDR3, as DNA: TGTGCCAGCAGCGTAGTAGCAGGGGAGCGGAACAAAAACATTCAGTACTTC.

The chain recombines TRBV30 with TRBJ2-1; TRBD2 agrees at 8 bases. CDR3 length: 14 amino acids. V shed 5 bases and J 9 bases; nucleotides not matched to a gene: 12. Germline V gene lookup returns CDR1 GTSNPN and CDR2 SVGIG (reference sequence). Here the CDR3 DNA reads TGTGCCTGGGGGGTTCCGGGACTAGTTTTTGAGCAGTTCTTC. Its translation: CAWGVPGLVFEQFF.

The CDR3 nucleotides read TGTGCCAGCAGTTACTCGAGGGCAGGGGGTTCCTACGAGCAGTACTTC. This gives the protein CASSYSRAGGSYEQYF. The chain carries TRBV6-2 or TRBV6-3 and TRBJ2-7; 7 nucleotides line up with TRBD1. This CDR3 is 16 amino acids long. The germline V gene has CDR1 MNHEY and CDR2 SVGEGT. The J segment lost 1 base and the V segment lost 0 bases, leaving 6 bases of the junction unmatched.

V and J are TRBV4-1 and TRBJ2-3; 9 nucleotides agree with TRBD2. With V trimmed by 6 bases and J by 5 bases, 15 bases remained unmatched. From germline, CDR1 is MGHRA and CDR2 YSYEKL. The CDR3 covers 17 residues. The CDR3 DNA reads TGCGCCAGCAGGCACCTGATGGCGGGGGGGCGCGGAGATACGCAGTATTTT. It specifies CASRHLMAGGRGDTQYF.

This clone was observed a single time. This chain joins TRBV10-3 and TRBJ1-4; 9 bases agree with TRBD1. V was pared by 6 bases and J by 8 bases, with 7 bases of the junction left unmatched. The CDR3 extends over 14 amino acids. The germline V gene encodes CDR1 ENHRY and CDR2 SYGVKD. The CDR3 nucleotides read TGTGCCATCAGCCGGGACAGGGTAGACGAAAAACTGTTTTTT. This gives the protein CAISRDRVDEKLFF.

CDR3 nucleotide sequence: TGTGCCAGCAGCTTCGGGACAGGGGCCCACGAGCAGTACTTC. Encoded protein: CASSFGTGAHEQYF. The genes are TRBV5-6 and TRBJ2-7, with 10 bases identical to TRBD1. Per germline, CDR1 SGHDT and CDR2 YYEEEE. V gave up 2 bases and J gave up 5 bases; unmatched junction bases: 4. The CDR3 is made up of 14 amino acids.

For the CDR3, the DNA is TGTGCCAGCAGCTTTTCAGCGAACACCGGGGAGCTGTTTTTT. Protein sequence: CASSFSANTGELFF. V usage is TRBV11-3 and J usage is TRBJ2-2; D gene ambiguous. This CDR3 spans 14 amino acids. V was clipped by 3 bases and J by 0 bases, with 5 bases between them. Germline loops: CDR1 SGHNT, CDR2 YENEEA.

The chain couples TRBV5-1 to TRBJ2-3; possibly TRBD1 for D (5 bases). Germline CDR1 SGHRS, CDR2 YFSETQ. This CDR3 has 18 amino acids. V was trimmed by 1 base and J by 0 bases, leaving 18 bases between them. The CDR3 loop is CASSLSILRDSSTDTQYF. The CDR3 nucleotides read TGCGCCAGCAGCTTGTCTATCCTTCGAGACAGTAGCACAGATACGCAGTATTTT. The entire variable domain, with the rest obtained from reference TRBV5-1 and TRBJ2-3, is as follows: KAGVTQTPRYLIKTRGQQVTLSCSPISGHRSVSWYQQTPGQGLQFLFEYFSETQRNKGNFPGRFSGRQFSNSRSEMNVSTLELGDSALYLCASSLSILRDSSTDTQYFGPGTRLTVL.

This chain links TRBV6-5 with TRBJ1-2; 7 nucleotides align to TRBD1. V lost 4 bases to trimming and J lost 0 bases; unmatched junction nucleotides: 5. The CDR3 length is 15 residues. Germline lookup yields CDR1 MNHEY and CDR2 SVGAGI. CDR3 in DNA: TGTGCCAGCAGTTCTGGGACAGACGCTAACTATGGCTACACCTTC. It codes for CASSSGTDANYGYTF.

The chain couples TRBV28 to TRBJ1-1, with 10 bases lining up with TRBD1. The CDR3 length is 16 residues. Germline trimming cut 6 bases from V and 2 bases from J; bases unmatched to any gene: 9. Germline values: CDR1 MDHEN, CDR2 SYDVKM. The CDR3 region has the DNA TGTGCCAGCAGGGTGACAGGGGGCGAGATTAACACTGAAGCTTTCTTT. It codes for CASRVTGGEINTEAFF.

The V call is TRBV7-9, the J call TRBJ1-4; possible D gene TRBD1, 6 bases. Germline lookup yields CDR1 SEHNR and CDR2 FQNEAQ (reference sequence). This CDR3 has 12 amino acids. V dropped 11 bases and J dropped 6 bases, with 13 bases sitting between them. In DNA form, the CDR3 reads TGTGCCGCCAGGACAGAGGATGAAAAACTGTTTTTT. Protein sequence: CAARTEDEKLFF. The whole variable domain, remainder taken from reference TRBV7-9 and TRBJ1-4, is DTGVSQNPRHKITKRGQNVTFRCDPISEHNRLYWYRQTLGQGPEFLTYFQNEAQLEKSRLLSDRFSAERPKGSFSTLEIQRTEQGDSAMYLCAARTEDEKLFFGSGTQLSVL.

The chain carries TRBV18 and TRBJ2-5, with TRBD2 as a possible D gene (6 bases). The CDR3 is made up of 14 amino acids. The germline gives CDR1 KGHSH, CDR2 LQKENI. The V gene lost 4 bases and the J gene lost 0 bases, with 9 bases spanning the gap. The CDR3 sequence: CASSRGDYQETQYF. The DNA for the CDR3 is TGTGCCAGCTCACGGGGGGACTACCAAGAGACCCAGTACTTC.

The chain links TRBV2 to TRBJ1-5, with D possibly TRBD1 on 6 matching bases. The CDR3 consists of 15 residues. The germline V gene encodes CDR1 SNHLY and CDR2 FYNNEI. V lost 1 base to trimming and J lost 4 bases, with 11 bases between them. This chain's CDR3 is CASSEDRALNQPQHF. The CDR3 bases are TGTGCCAGCAGTGAAGACAGGGCCTTAAATCAGCCCCAGCATTTT.

V and J are TRBV15 and TRBJ1-2; a weak D match, TRBD1 (6 bases). Germline V CDR1 and CDR2: LNHNV, YYDKDF (reference sequence). The V end was cut by 0 bases, the J end by 8 bases, with 13 bases between. CDR3 size: 14 residues. The CDR3 bases are TGTGCCACCAGCAGAGATCTGGGGGCGCGCGGCTACACCTTC. Amino acids: CATSRDLGARGYTF.

The J gene is TRBJ2-3, the V gene TRBV19, with 12 bases fitting TRBD2. Trimming at V came to 7 bases and at J to 0 bases, leaving 11 bases not matched to a gene. CDR3 size: 18 residues. Germline V gene data show CDR1 as LNHDA and CDR2 as SQIVND (reference sequence). Here the CDR3 reads CASIYTSGGSTSTDTQYF. As DNA, the CDR3 is TGTGCCAGTATATACACTAGCGGGGGGTCGACTAGCACAGATACGCAGTATTTT.